These 25 T cell receptor beta chains were all obtained from the same sample, sequenced in a study of cytomegalovirus exposure and HLA in healthy donors. PCR primers comprised 60 Vbeta and 13 Jbeta primers. TCRdb's table, derived via immunoSEQ multiplex PCR, lists solely in-frame clones and lacks some. The data contain around 91,000 clones, about 73% of them singletons. The specimen sequenced was PBMCs. The receptors were gathered from a woman in her forties in good health and CMV-seropositive.

The chain uses TRBV2 and TRBJ1-2, with a tentative D call TRBD1 (6 bases). Looked up from germline, CDR1 is SNHLY and CDR2 is FYNNEI. This CDR3 is 13 amino acids long. Trimming pared 10 bases from V and 1 base from J, leaving 13 bases between. CDR3 nucleotide sequence: TGTGCCACCGGACAGAACGTTAACTATGGCTACACCTTC. This gives the protein CATGQNVNYGYTF. The full variable domain, with the rest looked up from reference TRBV2 and TRBJ1-2, is EPEVTQTPSHQVTQMGQEVILRCVPISNHLYFYWYRQILGQKVEFLVSFYNNEISEKSEIFDDQFSVERPDGSNFTLKIRSTKLEDSAMYFCATGQNVNYGYTFGSGTRLTVV.

The chain recombines TRBV9 with TRBJ2-3; 10 positions agree with TRBD2. The CDR3 contains 16 residues. Germline CDR1 SGDLS, CDR2 YYNGEE. Trimming took 3 bases from V and 4 from J; bases not matched to a gene: 8. The CDR3 loop reads CASSESGRAASDTQYF. The CDR3 DNA reads TGTGCCAGCAGCGAGAGCGGGAGGGCCGCGTCAGATACGCAGTATTTT.

This clone was found a few times. The chain has TRBV29-1 and TRBJ2-7, with 10 bases identical to TRBD2. V lost 3 bases to trimming and J lost 0 bases; unmatched junction nucleotides: 5. This CDR3 region has 15 residues. Germline-derived CDR1 and CDR2 are SQVTM and ANQGSEA. The CDR3 loop reads CSVELAGGNSYEQYF. The DNA for the CDR3 is TGCAGCGTTGAGTTAGCGGGAGGTAACTCCTACGAGCAGTACTTC.

This rearrangement joins TRBV7-2 to TRBJ1-5; D is perhaps TRBD1 (5 bases). The CDR3 has 15 residues. Germline-derived CDR1 and CDR2 are SGHTA and FQGNSA. Trimming shortened V by 1 base and J by 7 bases, and 14 bases separated the two germline ends. For the CDR3, the DNA is TGTGCCAGCAGCTTAGTCGGGTTCGGGGGGCAGCCCCAGCATTTT. It specifies CASSLVGFGGQPQHF. The full variable domain, in which reference TRBV7-2 and TRBJ1-5 provide the parts outside the CDR3, is GAGVSQSPSNKVTEKGKDVELRCDPISGHTALYWYRQSLGQGLEFLIYFQGNSAPDKSGLPSDRFSAERTGGSVSTLTIQRTQQEDSAVYLCASSLVGFGGQPQHFGDGTRLSIL.

The V and J genes are TRBV27 and TRBJ2-5, with 7 bases fitting TRBD1. The J call may be faulty, since TRBJ2-7 better matches the DNA end. The CDR3 has 13 residues. Germline V gene lookup returns CDR1 MNHEY and CDR2 SMNVEV (reference sequence). For the CDR3, the DNA is TGTGCCAGCAGTACGCAACAGGGGTACGAGCAGTACTTC. It translates to CASSTQQGYEQYF.

This chain links TRBV28 with TRBJ2-7; 7 bases fit TRBD1. The CDR3 is 12 amino acids. V lost 6 bases to trimming and J lost 6 bases; unmatched junction nucleotides: 5. Germline CDR1 MDHEN, CDR2 SYDVKM. The CDR3 sequence is CASSRQGREQYF. In DNA form, the CDR3 reads TGTGCCAGCAGCAGACAGGGTCGCGAGCAGTACTTC.

J is TRBJ2-7 and V is TRBV13, with D hard to call. V was pared by 0 bases and J by 3 bases, with 6 bases between. There are 13 residues in the CDR3. Per germline, CDR1 PRHDT and CDR2 FYEKMQ (reference sequence). CDR3: CASSLGQSYEQYF. The CDR3 region has the DNA TGTGCCAGCAGCTTAGGACAAAGCTACGAGCAGTACTTC.

This clone was counted a few times. This chain connects TRBV4-1 to TRBJ1-1; D unresolved. The V end was cut by 1 base, the J end by 0 bases, with 9 bases between. CDR3 length: 15 amino acids. Germline lookup yields CDR1 MGHRA and CDR2 YSYEKL. The CDR3 DNA reads TGCGCCAGCAGCCAAGGCGGATGGGTGAACACTGAAGCTTTCTTT. Translating it yields CASSQGGWVNTEAFF.

The rearrangement links TRBV11-1 to TRBJ2-7, with 12 bases matching TRBD2. V was clipped by 5 bases and J by 6 bases; unmatched bases: 8. Germline assignment: CDR1 SGHAT and CDR2 FQDESV (reference sequence). This CDR3 is built from 15 residues. In DNA, the CDR3 is TGTGCCAGCAGCCCCCGACTAGCGGGAGAGGGCGAGCAGTACTTC. It specifies CASSPRLAGEGEQYF. Full variable domain (outside the CDR3, taken from reference TRBV11-1 and TRBJ2-7): EAEVAQSPRYKITEKSQAVAFWCDPISGHATLYWYRQILGQGPELLVQFQDESVVDDSQLPKDRFSAERLKGVDSTLKIQPAELGDSAMYLCASSPRLAGEGEQYFGPGTRLTVT.

This chain links TRBV11-1 with TRBJ2-1; no reliable D call. V was shortened by 5 bases and J by 0 bases, with 11 bases between the two germline ends. Germline V CDR1 and CDR2: SGHAT, FQDESV (reference sequence). The CDR3 is made up of 15 amino acids. The CDR3 nucleotides are TGTGCCAGCAGCCCCGACCGAGGCTCCTACAATGAGCAGTTCTTC. Its protein product is CASSPDRGSYNEQFF.

The genes are TRBV14 and TRBJ2-5, with 10 bases identical to TRBD2. The CDR3 is 16 amino acids. The V segment lost 0 bases and the J segment 5 bases; nucleotides outside the gene matches: 6. Germline lookup yields CDR1 SGHDN and CDR2 FVKESK. DNA of the CDR3: TGTGCCAGCAGCCAAGATTGGCTAGCGGGAGACGAGACCCAGTACTTC. This sequence encodes CASSQDWLAGDETQYF.

The chain uses TRBV27 and TRBJ2-2; 11 nucleotides align to TRBD2. The V segment lost 5 bases and the J segment 5 bases; nucleotides outside the gene matches: 4. The germline V gene has CDR1 MNHEY and CDR2 SMNVEV (reference sequence). The CDR3 extends over 15 amino acids. CDR3 protein: CASSILAGVTGELFF. Here the CDR3 DNA reads TGTGCCAGCAGTATACTAGCGGGAGTTACCGGGGAGCTGTTTTTT.

V gene TRBV5-1 combines with J gene TRBJ2-7; D is ambiguous. Germline CDR1 reads SGHRS; CDR2 reads YFSETQ. Trimming left V 0 bases short and J 1 base short, with 8 bases between. This CDR3 spans 14 amino acids. The CDR3 loop is CASSLVGSSYEQYF. CDR3 bases: TGCGCCAGCAGCTTGGTGGGCTCGTCCTACGAGCAGTACTTC. The full variable domain, its missing parts supplied by reference TRBV5-1 and TRBJ2-7, is KAGVTQTPRYLIKTRGQQVTLSCSPISGHRSVSWYQQTPGQGLQFLFEYFSETQRNKGNFPGRFSGRQFSNSRSEMNVSTLELGDSALYLCASSLVGSSYEQYFGPGTRLTVT.

This clone was counted once. The chain recombines TRBV7-9 with TRBJ2-7, with D possibly being TRBD1 (5 bases). Between the trimmed V and J ends, which lost 1 base and 5 bases, there was a span of 15 bases. CDR1 and CDR2 from the germline V gene are SEHNR and FQNEAQ (reference sequence). The CDR3 has 15 residues. The CDR3 bases are TGTGCCAGCAGCTTAGGTCCAGGGCCTGAGGACGAGCAGTACTTC. Translating gives CASSLGPGPEDEQYF.

The CDR3 loop reads CASGSQGLNSPLHF. CDR3 DNA: TGTGCCAGCGGTTCACAGGGGCTAAATTCACCCCTCCACTTT. This chain connects TRBV7-2 to TRBJ1-6; TRBD1 matches at 7 bases. The CDR3 runs 14 residues. The J segment lost 7 bases and the V segment lost 8 bases, leaving 8 bases of the junction unmatched. CDR1 and CDR2 (germline): SGHTA, FQGNSA.

The J gene is TRBJ1-5, the V gene TRBV21-1. TRBV21-1 is assigned pseudogene status. This CDR3 is 15 amino acids long. The CDR3 protein is CASSKEVEGNQPQHF. Written as DNA, the CDR3 is TGTGCCAGCAGCAAAGAAGTTGAGGGCAATCAGCCCCAGCATTTT.

In its sample, this clone was seen once. The CDR3 sequence: CASRDRQAFFYEQYF. The CDR3 nucleotides read TGTGCCAGTAGAGACCGACAGGCCTTCTTCTACGAGCAGTACTTC. V usage is TRBV19 and J usage is TRBJ2-7; D is possibly TRBD1 (6 bases). Germline CDR1 is LNHDA and CDR2 is SQIVND (reference sequence). V lost 6 bases to trimming and J lost 3 bases, with 18 bases between them. CDR3 length: 15 amino acids.

The chain uses TRBV5-6 and TRBJ1-6; 9 positions agree with TRBD1. The CDR3 is 16 residues long. V lost 4 bases and J lost 10; bases outside the gene matches: 12. Germline CDR1 reads SGHDT; CDR2 reads YYEEEE. CDR3 DNA: TGTGCCAGCAGCGATATAAGGGACAGGGACAGGTCACCCCTCCACTTT. Protein sequence: CASSDIRDRDRSPLHF.

The rearrangement uses TRBV23-1 and TRBJ2-1, with 8 bases aligning to TRBD2. Being an ORF, TRBV23-1 has a function that is uncertain. After removal of 3 bases from V and 5 bases from J, the junction contained 9 bases not matched to a gene. The CDR3 runs to 16 residues. The CDR3 DNA sequence: TGCGCCAGCAGTCACCAAGCGGGAGTTCCGAACAATGAGCAGTTCTTC. It specifies CASSHQAGVPNNEQFF.

In its sample, this clone was seen once. An end of the junction differs from the germline gene, which may be a read error. The chain uses TRBV7-9 and TRBJ1-1; no reliable D call. Looked up from germline, CDR1 is SEHNR and CDR2 is FQNEAQ (reference sequence). This CDR3 contains 12 residues. The CDR3 DNA follows: TGTTCCAGCAGCTCAATGAACACTGAAGCTTTCTTT. Translated: CSSSSMNTEAFF.

The chain links TRBV7-2 to TRBJ1-5; 7 bases are a match to TRBD1. Per the germline V gene, CDR1 is SGHTA and CDR2 is FQGNSA. This CDR3 region has 14 residues. V lost 5 bases to trimming and J lost 6 bases; unmatched junction nucleotides: 7. The CDR3 reads CASSLRQGGQPQHF. CDR3 nucleotide sequence: TGTGCCAGCAGCCTCCGACAGGGTGGTCAGCCCCAGCATTTT.

The gene calls are TRBV19 and TRBJ2-5, with 9 bases aligning to TRBD2. Germline V gene lookup returns CDR1 LNHDA and CDR2 SQIVND (reference sequence). The CDR3 spans 18 residues. V gave up 0 bases and J gave up 5 bases; unmatched junction bases: 13. This CDR3 reads CASSIDGIGAGGRETQYF. The CDR3 region has the DNA TGTGCCAGTAGTATAGATGGAATTGGGGCGGGAGGGCGGGAGACCCAGTACTTC.

The J gene is TRBJ2-2, the V gene TRBV9, with D unclear. Trimming stripped 0 bases from V and 0 bases from J, with 3 bases between. The CDR3 totals 14 residues. CDR1 SGDLS and CDR2 YYNGEE come from the germline V gene. The CDR3 DNA sequence: TGTGCCAGCAGCGTAGTCTCGAACACCGGGGAGCTGTTTTTT. Translated: CASSVVSNTGELFF.

The chain has TRBV27 and TRBJ2-7; D unclear. The length of the CDR3 is 13 residues. V lost 3 bases and J lost 5, with 11 bases in between. Germline loops: CDR1 MNHEY, CDR2 SMNVEV (reference sequence). The CDR3 sequence: CASSFVLRDEQYF. The DNA of the CDR3 is TGTGCCAGCAGTTTTGTCCTTCGGGACGAGCAGTACTTC.

The rearrangement links TRBV19 to TRBJ2-3; TRBD2 aligns across 8 bases. The junction had 13 bases not matched to a gene; V was cut back by 9 bases and J by 5 bases. The CDR3 is 15 residues long. Germline assignment: CDR1 LNHDA and CDR2 SQIVND (reference sequence). The CDR3, as DNA: TGTGCCAGCGAACAGGGTGACGGGAGGGGAGATACGCAGTATTTT. Protein sequence: CASEQGDGRGDTQYF.